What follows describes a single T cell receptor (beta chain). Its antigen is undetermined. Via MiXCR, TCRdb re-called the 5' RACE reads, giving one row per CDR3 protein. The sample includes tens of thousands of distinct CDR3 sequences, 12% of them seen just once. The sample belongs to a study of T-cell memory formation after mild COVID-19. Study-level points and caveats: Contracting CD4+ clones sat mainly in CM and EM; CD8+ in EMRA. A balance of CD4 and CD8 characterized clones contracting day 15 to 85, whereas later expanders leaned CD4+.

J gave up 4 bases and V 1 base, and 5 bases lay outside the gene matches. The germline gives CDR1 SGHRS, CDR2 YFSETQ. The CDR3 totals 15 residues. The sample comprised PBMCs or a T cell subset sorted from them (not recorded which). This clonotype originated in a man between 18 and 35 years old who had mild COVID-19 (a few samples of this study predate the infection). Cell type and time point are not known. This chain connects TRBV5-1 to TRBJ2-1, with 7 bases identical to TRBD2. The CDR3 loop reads CASSLSGDYYNEQFF. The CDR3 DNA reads TGCGCCAGCAGCTTGTCCGGGGACTATTACAATGAGCAGTTCTTC.